These 17 T cell receptor beta chains were all obtained from the same sample, sequenced in a study of a mutant IDH1 vaccine in newly diagnosed glioma. Using immunoSEQ multiplex PCR, the repertoire was profiled, and TCRdb retains in-frame clones only, with some absent. The sample records fewer than 45,000 clones, roughly 80% being singletons. The time point was: baseline, week 1 (first vaccination visit). Treatment here: pre-vaccination baseline after standard-of-care therapy. The material sequenced was PBMCs, taken from a glioma patient treated with radiotherapy, temozolomide or both. All receptors derive from a man aged 35-49 years with glioma. Some clones in this sample may be carry-over from other donors' samples.

To note about this clone: One end of the junction does not line up with germline, which may come from a read error. The V gene is TRBV7-7, the J gene TRBJ2-3; D may be TRBD1 (6 bases). CDR3 length: 17 residues. Germline-derived CDR1 and CDR2 are SSHAT and FNYEAQ (reference sequence). CDR3 nucleotides: TGTGCTAGCAGCCCCCTAAGGGGGACCTCTAGCACAGATACGCAGTATTTT. The encoded protein is CASSPLRGTSSTDTQYF.

In its sample, this clone was seen once. This chain joins TRBV9 and TRBJ2-7, with TRBD1 as a possible D gene (5 bases). The CDR3 length is 12 residues. V dropped 4 bases and J dropped 6 bases, with 11 bases sitting between them. Germline V gene sequence: CDR1 SGDLS, CDR2 YYNGEE. The CDR3 DNA sequence: TGTGCCAGCAGCTTTCAGGGCAGCGAGCAGTACTTC. It translates to CASSFQGSEQYF.

The chain carries TRBV7-2 and TRBJ2-1; maybe TRBD1 (6 bases). This CDR3 has 15 residues. Germline-derived CDR1 and CDR2 are SGHTA and FQGNSA. Trimming pared 3 bases from V and 8 bases from J, leaving 17 bases between. CDR3 coding DNA: TGTGCCAGCAGCTTTGCTCAGGGGTTGAACGATGAGCAGTTCTTC. Its protein product is CASSFAQGLNDEQFF. Variable domain in full (rest from reference TRBV7-2 and TRBJ2-1): GAGVSQSPSNKVTEKGKDVELRCDPISGHTALYWYRQSLGQGLEFLIYFQGNSAPDKSGLPSDRFSAERTGGSVSTLTIQRTQQEDSAVYLCASSFAQGLNDEQFFGPGTRLTVL.

For this clone: An end of the junction differs from the germline gene, which may be a read error. The CDR3 DNA follows: TGTGCCAGCAGCGTAGGATTGGGACTCCCCGTCTTC. Translated, it gives CASSVGLGLPVF. The chain couples TRBV9 to TRBJ2-1; the D gene is possibly TRBD2 (6 bases). Germline V gene lookup returns CDR1 SGDLS and CDR2 YYNGEE. The CDR3 consists of 12 residues.

This sequence joins TRBV7-9 and TRBJ1-6; D ambiguous. Per the germline V gene, CDR1 is SEHNR and CDR2 is FQNEAQ (reference sequence). CDR3 length: 13 amino acids. Trimming stripped 0 bases from V and 7 bases from J, with 4 bases between. The CDR3: CASSLAGNSPLHF. In nucleotides, the CDR3 is TGTGCCAGCAGCTTAGCCGGGAATTCACCCCTCCACTTT.

The V and J genes are TRBV30 and TRBJ2-3; the D is unclear. CDR1 and CDR2 (germline): GTSNPN, SVGIG (reference sequence). This CDR3 spans 14 amino acids. The ends were cut back, 2 bases at V and 2 bases at J, with 11 bases in the middle. The CDR3 coding sequence is TGTGCCTGGAGTACCCGTGGCGTCACAGATACGCAGTATTTT. Protein product: CAWSTRGVTDTQYF.

This sequence joins TRBV5-1 and TRBJ2-4, with 7 bases matching TRBD1. Losses at the gene ends were 1 base for V and 8 bases for J; bases not matched to a gene: 6. From germline, CDR1 is SGHRS and CDR2 YFSETQ. CDR3 length: 14 residues. CDR3 in amino acids: CASSLSGQADIQYF. As DNA, the CDR3 is TGCGCCAGCAGCTTGTCAGGACAGGCGGACATTCAGTACTTC.

The V and J genes are TRBV7-8 and TRBJ2-3; 15 nucleotides agree with TRBD2. Germline loops: CDR1 SGHVS, CDR2 FQNEAQ. With 5 bases clipped from V and 2 bases from J, the junction kept 8 bases outside the gene matches. The CDR3 is made up of 18 amino acids. The CDR3 DNA follows: TGTGCCAGCAGCCGCATGGGGACTAGCGGGGGGAACACAGATACGCAGTATTTT. It translates to CASSRMGTSGGNTDTQYF.

This sequence joins TRBV5-4 and TRBJ2-3; D possibly uses TRBD1 or TRBD2 (6 bases each). With 3 bases removed from V and 4 bases from J, the gap between germline ends came to 12 bases. Per germline, CDR1 SGHNT and CDR2 YYREEE (reference sequence). The CDR3 is 14 amino acids. The CDR3 loop is CASSWRGTADTQYF. CDR3 DNA: TGTGCCAGCAGCTGGAGGGGGACGGCAGATACGCAGTATTTT. The full variable domain, its missing parts supplied by reference TRBV5-4 and TRBJ2-3, is ETGVTQSPTHLIKTRGQQVTLRCSSQSGHNTVSWYQQALGQGPQFIFQYYREEENGRGNFPPRFSGLQFPNYSSELNVNALELDDSALYLCASSWRGTADTQYFGPGTRLTVL.

V and J are TRBV5-6 and TRBJ1-3; D remains unclear. This CDR3 contains 16 residues. V was pared by 2 bases and J by 0 bases, with 12 bases between. The germline gives CDR1 SGHDT, CDR2 YYEEEE. In DNA, the CDR3 is TGTGCCAGCAGCTTTGGGTACTCAGGCTCTGGAAACACCATATATTTT. This translates into CASSFGYSGSGNTIYF.

CDR3 nucleotide sequence: TGCGCCAGCAGCTTGGCCAGGGATACGCAGTATTTT. This sequence encodes CASSLARDTQYF. The chain joins TRBV5-1 to TRBJ2-3; unclear D gene. The CDR3 runs to 12 residues. The V end was cut by 0 bases, the J end by 6 bases, with 5 bases between. Germline lookup yields CDR1 SGHRS and CDR2 YFSETQ.

J is TRBJ1-5 and V is TRBV6-6; the D gene is possibly TRBD1 (5 bases). The germline V gene has CDR1 MNHNY and CDR2 SVGAGI (reference sequence). The germline V and J ends were trimmed by 2 bases and 5 bases, with 13 bases remaining between them. The CDR3 spans 15 residues. The CDR3 sequence: CASSYQGTPHQPQHF. The CDR3 nucleotides are TGTGCCAGCAGTTACCAGGGTACCCCACATCAGCCCCAGCATTTT.

The chain is built from TRBV7-9 and TRBJ1-2; tentative D call: TRBD1 (6 bases). This CDR3 spans 12 amino acids. Trimming took off 4 bases at V and 12 bases at J, with 15 bases between the two ends. The germline CDR1 and CDR2 sequences are SEHNR and FQNEAQ (reference sequence). The CDR3 sequence: CASSYVSGVHTF. The CDR3 coding sequence is TGTGCCAGCAGCTACGTCTCAGGGGTTCACACCTTC.

This clone has just one count. The V call is TRBV27, the J call TRBJ1-1; D is undetermined. V lost 7 bases to trimming and J lost 2 bases, with 17 bases between them. The length of the CDR3 is 15 residues. The germline gives CDR1 MNHEY, CDR2 SMNVEV (reference sequence). The CDR3, as DNA: TGTGCCAGCATTAATATTAAGACCCAAAACACTGAAGCTTTCTTT. It specifies CASINIKTQNTEAFF.

The chain recombines TRBV2 with TRBJ1-1; TRBD1 matches at 7 bases. V shed 7 bases and J 4 bases; nucleotides not matched to a gene: 9. CDR1 and CDR2 (germline): SNHLY, FYNNEI. The CDR3 has 14 amino acids. DNA of the CDR3: TGTGCCAGCATGAGAACAGGGGTGATCACTGAAGCTTTCTTT. Its translation: CASMRTGVITEAFF.

The chain has TRBV7-2 and TRBJ2-7; a weak D match, TRBD2 (5 bases). CDR3 length equals 14 residues. Trimming stripped 0 bases from V and 6 bases from J, with 12 bases between. CDR1 and CDR2 (germline): SGHTA, FQGNSA. CDR3 sequence (DNA): TGTGCCAGCAGCTTAGCGGGCCTAGCTTTCGAGCAGTACTTC. Residues: CASSLAGLAFEQYF.

The chain carries TRBV7-2 and TRBJ2-2, with TRBD1 matching over 7 bases. The ends lost 5 bases at V and 2 bases at J; junction bases unmatched: 8. The CDR3 spans 16 residues. The germline gives CDR1 SGHTA, CDR2 FQGNSA. The chain's CDR3 is CASSINRGLNTGELFF. DNA for the CDR3: TGTGCCAGCAGCATCAACAGGGGTCTCAACACCGGGGAGCTGTTTTTT.